The clone carrying this TCR beta chain occurred a few times. What it recognizes is unknown. These data originate in a study of T cell repertoires in cytomegalovirus infection. Study-wide background: Matching HLA type and CMV infection were both indicated by public TCR beta signatures. Overall study findings and caveats: Cumulated frequencies of public TCR beta families served to identify carriers of CMV plus the relevant HLA. Predominance within the ex vivo response was attributable to HLA-C-restricted CMV-specific TCR beta clonotypes.

TCRdb fed the reads into MiXCR, producing one record per CDR3 protein. The table records 150,000 to 200,000 distinct CDR3 sequences, roughly a fifth of them present only once. The sequenced sample was PBMCs. The clonotype was recovered from a human donor in good health (CMV status not recorded). Some clones in this sample may be carry-over from other donors' samples.

CDR3 loop: CASTSTSGRADTQYF. The CDR3 DNA reads TGTGCCAGCACCTCGACTAGCGGGAGGGCAGATACGCAGTATTTT. The J gene is TRBJ2-3, the V gene TRBV14; TRBD2 aligns across 14 bases. The CDR3 runs 15 residues. Germline lookup yields CDR1 SGHDN and CDR2 FVKESK. V dropped 7 bases and J dropped 4; count of bases not matched to a gene: 4.